The 10 T cell receptor beta chains reported below all come from one sample, sequenced in a study of blood T cell repertoires in COVID-19. The table came from immunoSEQ multiplex PCR; TCRdb's copy has only in-frame clones and leaves some out. The sample has about 150,000 clones; about four fifths are singletons. The sequenced material came from PBMCs or T cells enriched from blood (not recorded which). The receptor source for this set is a woman in her forties or fifties who had been exposed to COVID-19.

The chain recombines TRBV12-5 with TRBJ1-5; perhaps TRBD1 as D (6 bases). With 6 bases removed from V and 3 bases from J, the gap between germline ends came to 15 bases. Germline CDR1 is LGHNT and CDR2 is FRNRAP. This CDR3 has 15 residues. CDR3 amino acids: CASGPNRAPNQPQHF. CDR3 nucleotides: TGTGCTAGTGGCCCGAACAGGGCCCCCAATCAGCCCCAGCATTTT.

This sequence joins TRBV19 and TRBJ1-2; the match to TRBD1 covers 11 bases. The CDR3 totals 15 residues. V shed 5 bases and J 4 bases; nucleotides not matched to a gene: 6. Germline V gene data show CDR1 as LNHDA and CDR2 as SQIVND (reference sequence). This CDR3 reads CASSLGQGATYGYTF. In nucleotides, the CDR3 is TGTGCCAGTAGTCTCGGACAGGGGGCGACCTATGGCTACACCTTC. Full variable domain (outside the CDR3, taken from reference TRBV19 and TRBJ1-2): DGGITQSPKYLFRKEGQNVTLSCEQNLNHDAMYWYRQDPGQGLRLIYYSQIVNDFQKGDIAEGYSVSREKKESFPLTVTSAQKNPTAFYLCASSLGQGATYGYTFGSGTRLTVV.

V is TRBV5-4 and J is TRBJ1-2; D is uncertain. Trimming stripped 1 base from V and 2 bases from J, with 12 bases between. CDR1 and CDR2 from the germline V gene are SGHNT and YYREEE (reference sequence). The CDR3 has 15 residues. The CDR3 loop is CASSLRGEGNYGYTF. CDR3 in DNA: TGTGCCAGCAGCTTGCGCGGGGAGGGAAACTATGGCTACACCTTC.

The V gene is TRBV6-2 or TRBV6-3, the J gene TRBJ2-5; D is perhaps TRBD2 (6 bases). The germline gives CDR1 MNHEY, CDR2 SVGEGT. V was clipped by 4 bases and J by 4 bases, with 16 bases between them. This CDR3 spans 15 amino acids. In nucleotides, the CDR3 is TGTGCCAGCAGTTCAGGAGAAGAGGGAGGAGAGACCCAGTACTTC. Protein sequence: CASSSGEEGGETQYF.

This chain uses TRBV7-9 with TRBJ2-5, with TRBD2 matching over 14 bases. J was trimmed by 1 base and V by 5 bases; bases with no gene match: 3. This CDR3 has 16 residues. CDR1 is SEHNR and CDR2 is FQNEAQ in the germline V gene (reference sequence). CDR3 in DNA: TGTGCCAGCAGCCTAGGGACTAGCGGGAGCCAAGAGACCCAGTACTTC. Translating gives CASSLGTSGSQETQYF.

A remark on this clone: One end of the junction varies from germline; a read error may be responsible. CDR3 DNA sequence: TGCGCCAGCAGCTTGGGACTCCGGGAGGACCAGGAGACCCAGTACTTC. Amino acid sequence: CASSLGLREDQETQYF. V gene TRBV5-1 combines with J gene TRBJ2-5; 7 bases map to TRBD2. Per the germline V gene, CDR1 is SGHRS and CDR2 is YFSETQ. This CDR3 has 16 residues. Combining the CDR3 with reference TRBV5-1 and TRBJ2-5 gives the whole variable domain KAGVTQTPRYLIKTRGQQVTLSCSPISGHRSVSWYQQTPGQGLQFLFEYFSETQRNKGNFPGRFSGRQFSNSRSEMNVSTLELGDSALYLCASSLGLREDQETQYFGPGTRLLVL.

V usage is TRBV19 and J usage is TRBJ1-1, with D tentatively TRBD1 (6 bases). The CDR3 length is 15 residues. V dropped 0 bases and J dropped 4 bases, with 12 bases sitting between them. The germline CDR1 and CDR2 sequences are LNHDA and SQIVND (reference sequence). Here the CDR3 DNA reads TGTGCCAGTAGTATAGAAACAGGGATTCGCACTGAAGCTTTCTTT. Translation: CASSIETGIRTEAFF.

This clone has at least ten counts. The chain joins TRBV19 to TRBJ2-1; 7 positions agree with TRBD1. After removal of 5 bases from V and 5 bases from J, the junction contained 3 bases not matched to a gene. Per germline, CDR1 LNHDA and CDR2 SQIVND (reference sequence). This CDR3 has 13 residues. In DNA, the CDR3 is TGTGCCAGTAGTGGGACAGTGGACAATGAGCAGTTCTTC. Translation: CASSGTVDNEQFF.

The V and J genes are TRBV7-2 and TRBJ2-1, with 12 bases identical to TRBD2. Trimming cost V 5 bases and J 6 bases; bases outside gene matches: 5. The CDR3 is made up of 15 amino acids. Germline loops: CDR1 SGHTA, CDR2 FQGNSA. The CDR3 DNA follows: TGTGCCAGCAGCAAGACTAGCGGGAGTGCCAATGAGCAGTTCTTC. Translating gives CASSKTSGSANEQFF. Drawing the rest from reference TRBV7-2 and TRBJ2-1, the complete variable domain is GAGVSQSPSNKVTEKGKDVELRCDPISGHTALYWYRQSLGQGLEFLIYFQGNSAPDKSGLPSDRFSAERTGGSVSTLTIQRTQQEDSAVYLCASSKTSGSANEQFFGPGTRLTVL.

The chain carries TRBV19 and TRBJ1-2; 10 nucleotides agree with TRBD1. The CDR3 has 14 residues. Germline V lookup: CDR1 LNHDA, CDR2 SQIVND (reference sequence). J was trimmed by 10 bases and V by 6 bases; bases with no gene match: 11. CDR3 DNA sequence: TGTGCCAGTAGGACGGCCGACAGGGGGCGCGACTACACCTTC. It yields the protein CASRTADRGRDYTF.